These 6 T cell receptor beta chains were sequenced from one sample in a study of T cell repertoires in cytomegalovirus infection. MiXCR was run by TCRdb on the reads, yielding one entry per CDR3 protein. The table has about 230,000 distinct CDR3 sequences, 20% to 25% seen once. The specimen was CD8+ T cells from PBMCs. The source of these receptors is a human donor in good health (CMV status not recorded). Some clones in this sample may be carry-over from other donors' samples.

The chain carries TRBV5-1 and TRBJ2-7; 11 positions match TRBD2. V gave up 2 bases and J gave up 4 bases; unmatched junction bases: 5. The CDR3 totals 15 residues. Germline CDR1 is SGHRS and CDR2 is YFSETQ. This CDR3 is CASSFSGTSGYEQYF. The CDR3 DNA reads as TGCGCCAGCAGCTTCTCCGGGACTAGCGGTTACGAGCAGTACTTC.

The chain has TRBV20-1 and TRBJ2-2; 8 nucleotides match TRBD1. This CDR3 has 15 residues. Germline CDR1 is DFQATT and CDR2 is SNEGSKA (reference sequence). The trim removed 4 bases at V and 5 bases at J, leaving 9 bases unmatched. The CDR3 is CSAISGGKGTGELFF. Here the CDR3 DNA reads TGCAGTGCTATTTCAGGGGGCAAAGGAACCGGGGAGCTGTTTTTT.

This rearrangement joins TRBV2 to TRBJ2-1; 8 bases fit TRBD2. With V trimmed by 6 bases and J by 2 bases, 6 bases remained unmatched. CDR1 SNHLY and CDR2 FYNNEI come from the germline V gene. The CDR3 is 15 amino acids. Here the CDR3 DNA reads TGTGCCAGCAGACTTAGCGGGGCCACCTACAATGAGCAGTTCTTC. Amino acids: CASRLSGATYNEQFF.

This clonotype occurred many times. The CDR3 loop reads CASSDYRDHEKLFF. CDR3 in DNA: TGTGCCAGCAGTGACTACAGGGACCATGAAAAACTGTTTTTT. The V call is TRBV6-1, the J call TRBJ1-4; D may be TRBD1 (6 bases). Trimming left V 3 bases short and J 6 bases short, with 11 bases between. The CDR3 contains 14 residues. Germline V lookup: CDR1 MNHNS, CDR2 SASEGT.

This clonotype was seen more than once but under ten times. The chain recombines TRBV19 with TRBJ2-5, with TRBD2 identical over 8 bases. Germline CDR1 and CDR2: LNHDA and SQIVND (reference sequence). V dropped 3 bases and J dropped 5; count of bases not matched to a gene: 2. This CDR3 region has 13 residues. The CDR3 spells CASSMGLGETQYF. The CDR3 DNA sequence: TGTGCCAGTAGTATGGGACTAGGGGAGACCCAGTACTTC.

The chain links TRBV20-1 to TRBJ1-1; 10 bases map to TRBD1. V dropped 4 bases and J dropped 8; count of bases not matched to a gene: 10. This CDR3 has 14 residues. Germline V gene data show CDR1 as DFQATT and CDR2 as SNEGSKA (reference sequence). The CDR3 loop reads CSATDWDRGSEAFF. CDR3 sequence (DNA): TGCAGTGCTACCGATTGGGACAGGGGTTCCGAAGCTTTCTTT.